The 27 T cell receptor beta chains in this list originate from one sample, sequenced in a study of cytomegalovirus exposure and HLA in healthy donors. Use of 60 Vbeta and 13 Jbeta primers characterized the PCR. TCRdb's copy holds only in-frame clones and misses some; the assay was immunoSEQ multiplex PCR. The sample has 100,000 to 130,000 clones; 73% are singletons. Sequences were obtained from PBMCs. The receptor source for this set is a man aged 25-45 years in good health and CMV-seronegative.

A remark on this clone: A read error may produce the germline difference seen at one junction end. The chain uses TRBV30 and TRBJ2-1; possibly TRBD2 for D (7 bases). The germline V gene has CDR1 GTSNPN and CDR2 SVGIG (reference sequence). The CDR3 length is 15 residues. The CDR3 coding sequence is TGTGCCTGGAGTGTACGCGGGGGCTCCTGCAATGAGCAGTTCTTC. Its protein product is CAWSVRGGSCNEQFF.

In the case of this clone: Other nucleotide sequences from this sample produce the same CDR3. The genes are TRBV4-1 and TRBJ2-7; possible D gene TRBD2, 5 bases. V shed 3 bases and J shed 2 bases, with 14 bases lying between them. Germline V gene lookup returns CDR1 MGHRA and CDR2 YSYEKL. CDR3 length: 15 amino acids. The CDR3 nucleotides read TGCGCCAGCAGCCAGGTTGGCGGGCCCGCCTACGAGCAGTACTTC. This translates into CASSQVGGPAYEQYF.

This clone was counted only a few times. The chain carries TRBV4-2 and TRBJ2-3; 12 bases line up with TRBD2. Germline assignment: CDR1 LGHNA and CDR2 YNFKEQ. J was trimmed by 5 bases and V by 1 base; bases with no gene match: 4. CDR3 length: 16 residues. Here the CDR3 reads CASSQVASGGVDTQYF. CDR3 coding DNA: TGTGCCAGCAGCCAAGTAGCTAGCGGGGGGGTAGATACGCAGTATTTT.

The chain couples TRBV2 to TRBJ1-2, with D perhaps TRBD1 (6 bases). Deletions cut 6 bases from V and 10 bases from J, with 21 bases between. CDR1 and CDR2 from the germline V gene are SNHLY and FYNNEI. This CDR3 has 14 amino acids. CDR3 protein: CASSSNGAGAPYTF. The CDR3 DNA sequence: TGTGCCAGCAGCTCCAACGGGGCAGGGGCCCCCTACACCTTC. The variable domain in full, completed from reference TRBV2 and TRBJ1-2, reads EPEVTQTPSHQVTQMGQEVILRCVPISNHLYFYWYRQILGQKVEFLVSFYNNEISEKSEIFDDQFSVERPDGSNFTLKIRSTKLEDSAMYFCASSSNGAGAPYTFGSGTRLTVV.

V and J are TRBV27 and TRBJ2-7; TRBD1 might be the D (6 bases). From germline, CDR1 is MNHEY and CDR2 SMNVEV (reference sequence). CDR3 length equals 14 residues. Trimming pared 8 bases from V and 0 bases from J, leaving 14 bases between. CDR3 in DNA: TGTGCCAGCTCTCACAGGGCCGACTCCTACGAGCAGTACTTC. It yields the protein CASSHRADSYEQYF.

This sequence joins TRBV30 and TRBJ1-5, with D perhaps matching TRBD1 (5 bases). This CDR3 has 14 residues. V lost 3 bases and J 3 bases, leaving 12 bases between the germline ends. Germline-derived CDR1 and CDR2 are GTSNPN and SVGIG (reference sequence). As DNA, the CDR3 is TGTGCCTGGAGCGCCTGGGGGGTCAATCAGCCCCAGCATTTT. Its translation is CAWSAWGVNQPQHF.

This clone has only a few counts. The rearrangement links TRBV18 to TRBJ1-1; TRBD1 might be the D (6 bases). The germline gives CDR1 KGHSH, CDR2 LQKENI. Trimming shortened V by 3 bases and J by 11 bases, and 13 bases separated the two germline ends. The CDR3 sequence is 12 residues long. The CDR3 protein is CASSPQGLEAFF. CDR3 DNA sequence: TGTGCCAGCTCACCCCAGGGGTTGGAGGCTTTCTTT. The complete variable domain, with remaining parts taken from reference TRBV18 and TRBJ1-1, reads NAGVMQNPRHLVRRRGQEARLRCSPMKGHSHVYWYRQLPEEGLKFMVYLQKENIIDESGMPKERFSAEFPKEGPSILRIQQVVRGDSAAYFCASSPQGLEAFFGQGTRLTVV.

The gene calls are TRBV30 and TRBJ1-1, with a tentative D call TRBD1 (6 bases). This CDR3 contains 14 residues. Germline CDR1 and CDR2: GTSNPN and SVGIG (reference sequence). V was clipped by 8 bases and J by 6 bases, with 22 bases between them. CDR3 nucleotide sequence: TGTGCCGTAGAGAGAAGCGCAGGGGCGGCTGAAGCTTTCTTT. This gives the protein CAVERSAGAAEAFF.

This chain joins TRBV6-6 and TRBJ1-5; D may be TRBD1 (6 bases). V lost 2 bases, J lost 7 bases, and 12 bases lay in between. The CDR3 is made up of 14 amino acids. Germline V gives CDR1 MNHNY, CDR2 SVGAGI (reference sequence). CDR3 in amino acids: CASSYAGGEQPQHF. The CDR3 DNA reads TGTGCCAGCAGTTACGCTGGGGGCGAGCAGCCCCAGCATTTT.

Details on this clone: Other DNA sequences in this sample translate to the same CDR3. This chain connects TRBV7-9 to TRBJ2-5; possible D gene TRBD2, 6 bases. The CDR3 sequence is 13 residues long. CDR1 is SEHNR, CDR2 FQNEAQ, per germline (reference sequence). V was pared by 1 base and J by 4 bases, with 7 bases between. The CDR3 DNA follows: TGTGCCAGCAGCTTAGTGGGGGGAGAGACCCAGTACTTC. This codes for CASSLVGGETQYF. Full variable domain (outside the CDR3, taken from reference TRBV7-9 and TRBJ2-5): DTGVSQNPRHKITKRGQNVTFRCDPISEHNRLYWYRQTLGQGPEFLTYFQNEAQLEKSRLLSDRFSAERPKGSFSTLEIQRTEQGDSAMYLCASSLVGGETQYFGPGTRLLVL.

The rearrangement uses TRBV2 and TRBJ1-5; D gene uncertain. The germline CDR1 and CDR2 sequences are SNHLY and FYNNEI. The germline V and J ends were trimmed by 2 bases and 2 bases, with 7 bases remaining between them. The CDR3 extends over 14 amino acids. The DNA for the CDR3 is TGTGCCAGCAGTGAAACCCGGGGCAATCAGCCCCAGCATTTT. Translating gives CASSETRGNQPQHF.

This clone has ten or more counts. The gene calls are TRBV28 and TRBJ2-7, with TRBD1 as a possible D gene (5 bases). The V end was cut by 5 bases, the J end by 9 bases, with 14 bases between. The CDR3 is made up of 12 amino acids. Per the germline V gene, CDR1 is MDHEN and CDR2 is SYDVKM. As DNA, the CDR3 is TGTGCCAGCAGTCCCCCAAGGGGCCCGCAGTACTTC. As protein: CASSPPRGPQYF.

The gene calls are TRBV4-1 and TRBJ1-4; 8 positions match TRBD1. V shed 4 bases and J 7 bases; nucleotides not matched to a gene: 8. The germline gives CDR1 MGHRA, CDR2 YSYEKL. The CDR3 runs 15 residues. The chain's CDR3 is CASSRGQGGGEKLFF. CDR3 DNA: TGCGCCAGCAGCCGAGGACAGGGCGGGGGTGAAAAACTGTTTTTT.

This clone occurred once. This sequence joins TRBV5-8 and TRBJ1-6, with D tentatively TRBD1 (6 bases). Germline CDR1 and CDR2: SGHTS and YDEGEE. The CDR3 length is 15 residues. Trimming removed 1 base at V and 7 bases at J, with 12 bases between. CDR3 nucleotide sequence: TGTGCCAGCAGCTTGCGGGGAGGGGGAAATTCACCCCTCCACTTT. Translated, it gives CASSLRGGGNSPLHF.

CDR3 region: CASSLGGGIPYQYF. CDR3 nucleotide sequence: TGTGCCAGCAGCTTAGGGGGGGGTATCCCTTACCAGTACTTC. V gene TRBV11-2 combines with J gene TRBJ2-5, with TRBD2 matching 7 bases. The J segment lost 10 bases and the V segment lost 1 base, leaving 9 bases of the junction unmatched. The CDR3 has 14 residues. Germline V gene data show CDR1 as SGHAT and CDR2 as FQNNGV.

This clone has more than one count but fewer than ten. The gene calls are TRBV7-7 and TRBJ2-5, with D possibly matching TRBD2 (6 bases). V dropped 1 base and J dropped 5 bases, with 17 bases sitting between them. Looked up from germline, CDR1 is SSHAT and CDR2 is FNYEAQ (reference sequence). CDR3 length: 16 residues. CDR3 coding DNA: TGTGCCAGCAGCTTAGGGAGACTAGTTAATCAGGAGACCCAGTACTTC. Its translation is CASSLGRLVNQETQYF. The variable domain in full, completed from reference TRBV7-7 and TRBJ2-5, reads GAGVSQSPRYKVTKRGQDVTLRCDPISSHATLYWYQQALGQGPEFLTYFNYEAQPDKSGLPSDRFSAERPEGSISTLTIQRTEQRDSAMYRCASSLGRLVNQETQYFGPGTRLLVL.

A note on this clone: A junction end diverges from the germline sequence, so it may reflect a read error. The gene calls are TRBV9 and TRBJ2-1, with 10 bases matching TRBD2. The germline CDR1 and CDR2 sequences are SGDLS and YYNGEE. The CDR3 length is 14 residues. CDR3 sequence (DNA): TGTGCCAGCAGCGTAGAGTTCGAGCGGGAGGGCCCGATCTTC. This sequence encodes CASSVEFEREGPIF.

This clone has just a few counts. The gene calls are TRBV5-4 and TRBJ1-1; D unclear. Germline V gene sequence: CDR1 SGHNT, CDR2 YYREEE (reference sequence). This CDR3 has 13 residues. Trimming took off 2 bases at V and 1 base at J, with 6 bases between the two ends. The CDR3 nucleotides read TGTGCCAGCAGCTTACAGAAGAACACTGAAGCTTTCTTT. It is translated as CASSLQKNTEAFF.

The chain is built from TRBV4-1 and TRBJ2-5, with D unclear. The CDR3 contains 15 residues. Trimming cost V 4 bases and J 1 base, with 13 bases left between them. Germline V gene data show CDR1 as MGHRA and CDR2 as YSYEKL. In nucleotides, the CDR3 is TGCGCCAGCAGCCTTTTATGGGCAGTCCAAGAGACCCAGTACTTC. Its translation: CASSLLWAVQETQYF.

This rearrangement joins TRBV11-2 to TRBJ2-7; D unresolved. The germline gives CDR1 SGHAT, CDR2 FQNNGV. The CDR3 contains 16 residues. V lost 5 bases and J 4 bases, leaving 21 bases between the germline ends. CDR3 region: CASSAPESHVRYEQYF. The CDR3 DNA is TGTGCCAGCAGCGCCCCGGAGTCTCACGTTCGTTACGAGCAGTACTTC.

The rearrangement links TRBV27 to TRBJ2-7; TRBD1 matches 8 bases. V shed 5 bases, J shed 4 bases, and the junction held 10 bases outside the gene matches. Germline lookup yields CDR1 MNHEY and CDR2 SMNVEV (reference sequence). The CDR3 has 15 amino acids. The DNA for the CDR3 is TGTGCCAGCAGTCACCAGGGGACAGGTTCTTACGAGCAGTACTTC. Protein product: CASSHQGTGSYEQYF.

This rearrangement joins TRBV19 to TRBJ2-6; D ambiguous. Per germline, CDR1 LNHDA and CDR2 SQIVND (reference sequence). The V end was cut by 5 bases, the J end by 3 bases, with 11 bases between. The CDR3 has 15 amino acids. CDR3 nucleotide sequence: TGTGCCAGTAGTTACCCACCGGTTGGGGCCAACGTCCTGACTTTC. Translating gives CASSYPPVGANVLTF.

V usage is TRBV5-1 and J usage is TRBJ2-7; possible D gene TRBD1, 6 bases. The CDR3 runs 13 residues. V lost 4 bases, J lost 7 bases, and 15 bases lay in between. Germline loops: CDR1 SGHRS, CDR2 YFSETQ. The CDR3 loop reads CASSIKTGQEQYF. The DNA of the CDR3 is TGCGCCAGCAGCATCAAGACAGGCCAGGAGCAGTACTTC. The full variable domain, in which reference TRBV5-1 and TRBJ2-7 provide the parts outside the CDR3, is KAGVTQTPRYLIKTRGQQVTLSCSPISGHRSVSWYQQTPGQGLQFLFEYFSETQRNKGNFPGRFSGRQFSNSRSEMNVSTLELGDSALYLCASSIKTGQEQYFGPGTRLTVT.

This chain uses TRBV28 with TRBJ1-3; D gene uncertain. CDR1 and CDR2 (germline): MDHEN, SYDVKM. V gave up 1 base and J gave up 4 bases, with 8 bases separating them. The CDR3 spans 14 residues. The CDR3 reads CASSLLRRGNTIYF. CDR3 sequence (DNA): TGTGCCAGCAGTTTATTGCGGAGGGGAAACACCATATATTTT.

The chain carries TRBV28 and TRBJ1-2, with 9 bases aligning to TRBD1. This CDR3 is 13 amino acids long. Germline V gene lookup returns CDR1 MDHEN and CDR2 SYDVKM. The V segment lost 6 bases and the J segment 6 bases; nucleotides outside the gene matches: 5. As DNA, the CDR3 is TGTGCCAGCAGATATACAGGGGGCGATGGCTACACCTTC. This sequence encodes CASRYTGGDGYTF.

In its sample, this clone was seen a few times. The chain recombines TRBV7-7 with TRBJ2-5; D perhaps matches TRBD1 (6 bases). Looked up from germline, CDR1 is SSHAT and CDR2 is FNYEAQ (reference sequence). The CDR3 extends over 15 amino acids. Between the trimmed V and J ends, which lost 1 base and 5 bases, there was a span of 14 bases. The CDR3: CASSLVQGSRETQYF. Here the CDR3 DNA reads TGTGCCAGCAGCTTAGTGCAGGGGAGTCGGGAGACCCAGTACTTC.

This clone was seen a handful of times. This chain connects TRBV6-1 to TRBJ1-6; 10 bases fit TRBD1. This CDR3 contains 14 residues. Germline CDR1 and CDR2: MNHNS and SASEGT. Trimming took 4 bases from V and 9 from J; bases not matched to a gene: 3. The CDR3 sequence: CASSAGTGASPLHF. CDR3 in DNA: TGTGCCAGCAGTGCCGGGACAGGGGCTTCACCCCTCCACTTT.